Listed below are T cell receptor beta chains from one sample, sequenced in a study of cytomegalovirus exposure and HLA in healthy donors. Method: immunoSEQ multiplex PCR; TCRdb's copy keeps in-frame clones and lacks some. The sample carries fewer than 55,000 clones, around 60% recorded once. The sequenced sample consisted of PBMCs. These receptors originate from a man aged 55 to 70 in good health and CMV-seropositive. Both conserved end residues are part of each CDR3.

v_call	j_call	cdr3_aa
TRBV5-1	TRBJ2-2	CASRTGGGGELFF
TRBV10-3	TRBJ2-3	CAIREQGLAENTQYF
TRBV5-1	TRBJ2-7	CASRSKRDISYEQYF
TRBV5-6	TRBJ2-3	CASSLWTSGTVF
TRBV6-1	TRBJ1-2	CASSRQGYYGYTF
TRBV4-1	TRBJ2-3	CASSPYSGTPPDTQYF
TRBV6-6	TRBJ2-3	CASSATSITDTQYF
TRBV4-3	TRBJ2-7	CASSQEPGYASEQYF
TRBV19	TRBJ2-5	CASSIRRDRGTKETQYF
TRBV11-2	TRBJ2-7	CASSLSGTGRYEQYF
TRBV29-1	NA	CSARLGTQSSYEQYF
TRBV6-5	TRBJ2-7	CASSRGGSYQYF
TRBV11-2	TRBJ2-1	CASIQVGSYNEQFF
TRBV21-1	TRBJ1-1	CASSNKRGWISPLNTEAFF
TRBV7-8	TRBJ1-2	CASTQGRGLDYGYTF
TRBV19	TRBJ1-4	CASSPPRRGEKLFF
TRBV7-3	TRBJ2-1	CASSHGRVDYNEQFF
TRBV6-5	TRBJ2-2	CASRKTGPTGELFF
TRBV4-1	TRBJ1-5	CASSQDRVGQGEVADQPQHF
TRBV5-4	TRBJ2-7	CASSSYSPYEQYF
TRBV5-1	TRBJ2-3	CASSFSGTDTQYF
TRBV5-4	TRBJ2-7	CASHINPFNEQYF
TRBV6-6	TRBJ2-7	CASSYHRTPVDEQYF
TRBV10-3	TRBJ2-3	CAISGRTGGSDTQYF
TRBV6-1	TRBJ2-1	CASSTRQNNEQFF
TRBV30	TRBJ1-5	CAWSVSSSYQPQHF
TRBV28	TRBJ2-4	CASSLSGGGRNIQYF
TRBV15	TRBJ2-7	CATRAGLAGSYEQYF
TRBV30	TRBJ2-2	CAWGTLAGAGELFF
TRBV4-2	TRBJ2-7	CASSQGDRDTLYEQYF
TRBV6-1	NA	CASSGETGIFSYEQYF